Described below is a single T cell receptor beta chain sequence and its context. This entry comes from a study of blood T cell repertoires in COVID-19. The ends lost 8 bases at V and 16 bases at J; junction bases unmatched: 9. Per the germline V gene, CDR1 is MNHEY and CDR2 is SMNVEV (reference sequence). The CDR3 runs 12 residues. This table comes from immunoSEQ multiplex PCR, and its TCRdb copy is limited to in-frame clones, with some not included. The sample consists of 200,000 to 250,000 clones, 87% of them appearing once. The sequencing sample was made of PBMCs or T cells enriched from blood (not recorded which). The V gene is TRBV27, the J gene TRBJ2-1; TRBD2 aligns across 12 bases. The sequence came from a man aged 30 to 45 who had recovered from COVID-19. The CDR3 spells CASLLAGGPEFF. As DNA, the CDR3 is TGTGCCAGCCTGCTAGCGGGAGGGCCCGAATTCTTC.